Listed below are T cell receptor beta chains from one sample, sequenced in a study of CD8 T cells in ankylosing spondylitis. TCRdb analysed the 5' RACE reads with MiXCR anew, one entry per CDR3 protein. This sample carries about 450,000 distinct CDR3 sequences, 20% to 30% of them seen once, and the ten largest clones take about 1%. Source material: blood, either unsorted or a sorted T cell fraction (not recorded which). The receptors were sampled from a male donor with ankylosing spondylitis. The CDR3 runs from the conserved cysteine through the conserved F or W. Fields, in order: clone size, V gene, J gene, CDR3 protein. The size field is filled for only some rows; it gives once, few, many or a size class.

clone size: few
V gene: TRBV7-2
J gene: TRBJ2-1
CDR3 protein: CASSSGLAGYPEQFF

clone size: many
V gene: TRBV29-1
J gene: TRBJ1-2
CDR3 protein: CSVKGQHNGYTF

clone size: NA
V gene: TRBV5-1
J gene: TRBJ2-1
CDR3 protein: CASSLGLAGGGYQFF

clone size: NA
V gene: TRBV18
J gene: TRBJ1-1
CDR3 protein: CASSLPSGQNTEAFF

clone size: few
V gene: TRBV7-8
J gene: TRBJ2-1
CDR3 protein: CASSLLAGAQDEQFF

clone size: few
V gene: TRBV3-1
J gene: TRBJ2-7
CDR3 protein: CASGGQGHPYEQYF

clone size: NA
V gene: TRBV29-1
J gene: TRBJ2-3
CDR3 protein: CSAGGGNTDTQYF

clone size: many
V gene: TRBV2
J gene: TRBJ1-2
CDR3 protein: CASSPDNYGYTF

clone size: NA
V gene: TRBV7-2
J gene: TRBJ2-7
CDR3 protein: CASSPALAGAYEQYF

clone size: NA
V gene: TRBV29-1
J gene: TRBJ2-7
CDR3 protein: CSVERSSGTYEQYF

clone size: few
V gene: TRBV4-2
J gene: TRBJ1-5
CDR3 protein: CASSQDQTEVQPQHF

clone size: few
V gene: TRBV10-3
J gene: TRBJ1-5
CDR3 protein: CAISESPANQPQHF

clone size: few
V gene: TRBV7-2
J gene: TRBJ1-6
CDR3 protein: CASSLVAGNSPLHF

clone size: NA
V gene: TRBV20-1
J gene: TRBJ2-1
CDR3 protein: CSALGVTYNEQFF

clone size: many
V gene: TRBV5-1
J gene: TRBJ2-4
CDR3 protein: CASSLAPEQNIQYF

clone size: NA
V gene: TRBV20-1
J gene: TRBJ2-3
CDR3 protein: CSATVGGRTDTQYF

clone size: NA
V gene: TRBV5-1
J gene: TRBJ1-4
CDR3 protein: CASSLVHGEKLFF

clone size: NA
V gene: TRBV7-7
J gene: TRBJ2-3
CDR3 protein: CASSLAMGGEDTQYF

clone size: few
V gene: TRBV20-1
J gene: TRBJ2-1
CDR3 protein: CSASSLAGENEQFF

clone size: NA
V gene: TRBV25-1
J gene: TRBJ2-3
CDR3 protein: CASSGRPGGPGGDTQYF